This entry lists 19 T cell receptor beta chains sequenced from one sample in a study of cytomegalovirus exposure and HLA in healthy donors. The primer mix had 60 Vbeta and 13 Jbeta primers. Data came from immunoSEQ multiplex PCR; TCRdb stores just in-frame clones and leaves some out. The sample lists some 170,000 clones, approximately 90% seen once, with approximately 0.85% in the top ten. The sequenced sample consisted of PBMCs. The receptors come from a woman aged 25 to 39 in good health and CMV-seronegative.

The chain employs TRBV7-9 and TRBJ2-7, with TRBD1 matching 10 bases. CDR3 size: 16 residues. V trimming: 1 base; J trimming: 5 bases; junction bases outside the gene matches: 8. Per the germline V gene, CDR1 is SEHNR and CDR2 is FQNEAQ (reference sequence). In DNA, the CDR3 is TGTGCCAGCAGCTTAGTCTCCGGGACAGGGGTCAACGAGCAGTACTTC. Translating it yields CASSLVSGTGVNEQYF.

This sequence joins TRBV10-1 and TRBJ2-7, with D possibly matching TRBD2 (5 bases). This CDR3 comprises 14 residues. With 4 bases removed from V and 7 bases from J, the gap between germline ends came to 17 bases. Germline CDR1 is WNHNN and CDR2 is SYGVQD (reference sequence). In nucleotides, the CDR3 is TGCGCCAGCAGTGCTAGCCTTGTCTTGGGAGAGCAGTACTTC. It yields the protein CASSASLVLGEQYF.

V is TRBV19 and J is TRBJ2-7; perhaps TRBD2 as D (5 bases). Germline V CDR1 and CDR2: LNHDA, SQIVND (reference sequence). The CDR3 is made up of 13 amino acids. V was shortened by 10 bases and J by 1 base, with 14 bases between the two germline ends. The CDR3 loop reads CATVSSGSYEQYF. The CDR3 coding sequence is TGTGCCACCGTCAGTTCGGGGTCCTACGAGCAGTACTTC.

The chain uses TRBV7-9 and TRBJ2-3; 7 bases agree with TRBD2. CDR3 length: 17 residues. CDR1 and CDR2 from the germline V gene are SEHNR and FQNEAQ (reference sequence). V dropped 2 bases and J dropped 1; count of bases not matched to a gene: 9. CDR3 in amino acids: CASSLTGGGGRTDTQYF. CDR3 in DNA: TGTGCCAGCAGCTTAACTGGTGGCGGGGGACGCACAGATACGCAGTATTTT.

V gene TRBV11-2 combines with J gene TRBJ1-6, with D possibly being TRBD1 (5 bases). CDR1 is SGHAT, CDR2 FQNNGV, per germline. V shed 7 bases and J shed 9 bases, with 22 bases lying between them. This CDR3 contains 16 residues. CDR3 region: CASNEGVLRFSSPLHF. CDR3 DNA sequence: TGTGCCAGCAACGAAGGGGTTTTAAGGTTTAGTTCACCCCTCCACTTT. The full variable domain, completed using reference TRBV11-2 and TRBJ1-6, is EAGVAQSPRYKIIEKRQSVAFWCNPISGHATLYWYQQILGQGPKLLIQFQNNGVVDDSQLPKDRFSAERLKGVDSTLKIQPAKLEDSAVYLCASNEGVLRFSSPLHFGNGTRLTVT.

The rearrangement uses TRBV4-3 and TRBJ2-7; a weak D match, TRBD2 (6 bases). The CDR3 extends over 17 amino acids. Germline V gene sequence: CDR1 LGHNA, CDR2 YSLEER. Trimming shortened V by 1 base and J by 6 bases, and 22 bases separated the two germline ends. The CDR3 coding sequence is TGCGCCAGCAGCCAAGGAGTGTCGCCGGGGGATTGGGGCGAGCAGTACTTC. Translation gives CASSQGVSPGDWGEQYF.

The chain joins TRBV21-1 to TRBJ2-5; TRBD2 was called by the table and not checked on the DNA. TRBV21-1 is deemed a pseudogene. This CDR3 region has 15 residues. This chain's CDR3 is CASSKVEGQSETQYF. The CDR3, as DNA: TGTGCCAGCAGCAAAGTGGAGGGGCAGAGTGAGACCCAGTACTTC.

V is TRBV19 and J is TRBJ2-5; maybe TRBD1 (5 bases). The CDR3 is 13 residues long. CDR1 LNHDA and CDR2 SQIVND come from the germline V gene (reference sequence). V was clipped by 11 bases and J by 5 bases, with 18 bases between them. For the CDR3, the DNA is TGTGCCTCTGGCGTCAGGGTGGCGGAGACCCAGTACTTC. The encoded protein is CASGVRVAETQYF.

This chain connects TRBV6-4 to TRBJ2-3, with D perhaps matching TRBD2 (6 bases). The V and J ends lost 6 bases and 2 bases respectively, with 15 bases between them. The length of the CDR3 is 15 residues. From germline, CDR1 is MRHNA and CDR2 SNTAGT. CDR3 amino acids: CASSPGLGSTDTQYF. As DNA, the CDR3 is TGTGCCAGCAGCCCGGGACTCGGATCCACAGATACGCAGTATTTT.

This chain joins TRBV5-6 and TRBJ2-3; maybe TRBD1 (6 bases). The CDR3 is 14 amino acids. Per the germline V gene, CDR1 is SGHDT and CDR2 is YYEEEE. Trimming removed 4 bases from V and 0 bases from J, with 9 bases in between. In DNA form, the CDR3 reads TGTGCCAGCAGCCCGGGACACAGCACAGATACGCAGTATTTT. Protein sequence: CASSPGHSTDTQYF.

The chain is built from TRBV10-2 and TRBJ1-3; 9 nucleotides agree with TRBD1. In germline, CDR1 is WSHSY, CDR2 SAAADI. The CDR3 consists of 16 residues. V was clipped by 8 bases and J by 0 bases; unmatched bases: 8. The CDR3 bases are TGCGCCAGCCGGGACAGGGCAACTTCCTCTGGAAACACCATATATTTT. Translating gives CASRDRATSSGNTIYF.

The chain uses TRBV19 and TRBJ2-7; TRBD2 agrees at 12 bases. Trimming cost V 8 bases and J 4 bases; bases outside gene matches: 9. The CDR3 extends over 15 amino acids. Germline V gene lookup returns CDR1 LNHDA and CDR2 SQIVND (reference sequence). The CDR3 DNA follows: TGTGCCAGTTTGGGACTAGCGGGCGGAGGGTACGAGCAGTACTTC. It translates to CASLGLAGGGYEQYF.

The chain joins TRBV6-1 to TRBJ1-2; D uncertain. This CDR3 region has 15 residues. Looked up from germline, CDR1 is MNHNS and CDR2 is SASEGT. The V and J ends lost 6 bases and 4 bases respectively, with 18 bases between them. The CDR3 reads CASSSETRRGYGYTF. The CDR3 nucleotides read TGTGCCAGCAGCTCGGAGACTCGACGAGGCTATGGCTACACCTTC.

This chain links TRBV4-3 with TRBJ2-1; 7 positions match TRBD1. There are 16 residues in the CDR3. V lost 3 bases to trimming and J lost 4 bases; unmatched junction nucleotides: 9. Germline CDR1 LGHNA, CDR2 YSLEER. CDR3 sequence (DNA): TGCGCCAGCAGCCATGGGGGACAGAGGTCTTACAATGAGCAGTTCTTC. As protein: CASSHGGQRSYNEQFF.

The chain uses TRBV9 and TRBJ1-1; 7 nucleotides agree with TRBD1. Germline V gene data show CDR1 as SGDLS and CDR2 as YYNGEE. The CDR3 loop spans 16 amino acids. V lost 0 bases to trimming and J lost 0 bases; unmatched junction nucleotides: 5. CDR3 amino acids: CASSVGAGQMNTEAFF. CDR3 sequence (DNA): TGTGCCAGCAGCGTAGGGGCGGGACAGATGAACACTGAAGCTTTCTTT. Variable domain in full (rest from reference TRBV9 and TRBJ1-1): DSGVTQTPKHLITATGQRVTLRCSPRSGDLSVYWYQQSLDQGLQFLIQYYNGEERAKGNILERFSAQQFPDLHSELNLSSLELGDSALYFCASSVGAGQMNTEAFFGQGTRLTVV.

The genes are TRBV28 and TRBJ2-4; D ambiguous. This CDR3 is 15 amino acids long. With 1 base removed from V and 0 bases from J, the gap between germline ends came to 7 bases. From germline, CDR1 is MDHEN and CDR2 SYDVKM. For the CDR3, the DNA is TGTGCCAGCAGTTTATTTAGTACAGCCAAAAACATTCAGTACTTC. Translating gives CASSLFSTAKNIQYF.

This clone came up once. The V gene is TRBV7-9, the J gene TRBJ1-1; 8 bases fit TRBD1. Germline V gene lookup returns CDR1 SEHNR and CDR2 FQNEAQ (reference sequence). This CDR3 spans 14 amino acids. V lost 1 base, J lost 4 bases, and 2 bases stayed unmatched. CDR3 nucleotide sequence: TGTGCCAGCAGCTTAGAAGACAGGGGCACTGAAGCTTTCTTT. This sequence encodes CASSLEDRGTEAFF.

This clone was detected only once. V gene TRBV6-6 combines with J gene TRBJ1-5, with D possibly being TRBD1 (5 bases). The CDR3 is 14 amino acids. The germline gives CDR1 MNHNY, CDR2 SVGAGI (reference sequence). Trimming took 7 bases from V and 6 from J, leaving 16 bases between them. The CDR3 region is CASITGVEGQPQHF. The CDR3 DNA is TGTGCCAGCATCACGGGGGTAGAGGGTCAGCCCCAGCATTTT.

The table lists this clone with a count of one. This chain uses TRBV27 with TRBJ2-1, with a weak D call TRBD2 (6 bases). V was shortened by 6 bases and J by 2 bases, with 11 bases between the two germline ends. CDR3 size: 14 residues. The germline CDR1 and CDR2 sequences are MNHEY and SMNVEV (reference sequence). The CDR3 protein is CASSAGTPYNEQFF. DNA for the CDR3: TGTGCCAGCAGCGCCGGGACTCCCTACAATGAGCAGTTCTTC.